This TCR beta chain originates from a study of cytomegalovirus exposure and HLA in healthy donors. Study-wide points: TCR beta chain V- and J-gene trimming was linked, in a later analysis, to a missense variant in DCLRE1C. Some TCR beta chains (roughly 150 of them) were listed as cytomegalovirus-associated.

PCR involved 60 Vbeta and 13 Jbeta primers. Produced via immunoSEQ multiplex PCR; TCRdb's table is partial and in-frame only. The profile covers around 160,000 clones, with approximately 71% appearing a single time and about 8% taken by the ten largest. The CDR3 is 16 amino acids. Per germline, CDR1 SGHNT and CDR2 YYREEE (reference sequence). With 5 bases clipped from V and 0 bases from J, the junction kept 8 bases outside the gene matches. This clone was detected only once. Its antigen is as yet unknown. The receptor was isolated from a woman aged 40 to 50 in good health and CMV-seropositive. V and J are TRBV5-4 and TRBJ1-1, with TRBD1 matching 9 bases. The specimen was PBMCs. The CDR3 reads CASSLLTGGVNTEAFF. CDR3 in DNA: TGTGCCAGCAGTCTCCTGACAGGGGGTGTGAACACTGAAGCTTTCTTT.